The 18 T cell receptor beta chains listed next were all sequenced from one sample in a study of blood T cell repertoires in COVID-19. Produced via immunoSEQ multiplex PCR; TCRdb's table is partial and in-frame only. The sample lists over 600,000 clones; 90% were seen once. Specimen: peripheral blood. Receptor source: a woman younger than 35 with acute or convalescent COVID-19.

This sequence joins TRBV9 and TRBJ1-1; D gene unclear. Trimming took 0 bases from V and 4 from J, leaving 10 bases between them. The CDR3 covers 14 residues. The germline CDR1 and CDR2 sequences are SGDLS and YYNGEE. The CDR3 protein is CASSVGPGTTEAFF. In DNA form, the CDR3 reads TGTGCCAGCAGCGTAGGTCCCGGTACCACTGAAGCTTTCTTT.

The rearrangement joins TRBV6-2 or TRBV6-3 to TRBJ1-1; no clear D. The CDR3 consists of 15 residues. The V end was cut by 3 bases, the J end by 6 bases, with 17 bases between. Germline V gene lookup returns CDR1 MNHEY and CDR2 SVGEGT. CDR3 region: CASSYRGLSKPEAFF. CDR3 nucleotides: TGTGCCAGCAGTTATCGAGGGTTGAGCAAACCTGAAGCTTTCTTT.

V is TRBV6-5 and J is TRBJ1-1; no reliable D call. V was cut by 0 bases and J by 2 bases, with 7 bases left in between. The germline V gene encodes CDR1 MNHEY and CDR2 SVGAGI. The CDR3 runs 14 residues. In DNA, the CDR3 is TGTGCCAGCAGTTACTCGAGGAAAAACACTGAAGCTTTCTTT. It translates to CASSYSRKNTEAFF.

The V and J genes are TRBV5-5 and TRBJ1-2, with TRBD1 matching 9 bases. In germline, CDR1 is SGHKS, CDR2 YYEKEE (reference sequence). V was clipped by 1 base and J by 7 bases; unmatched bases: 8. The CDR3 spans 15 residues. The CDR3 spells CASSLPGTGHTGYTF. CDR3 DNA sequence: TGTGCCAGCAGCTTGCCCGGGACAGGGCATACTGGCTACACCTTC. Complete variable domain (other parts from reference TRBV5-5 and TRBJ1-2): DAGVTQSPTHLIKTRGQQVTLRCSPISGHKSVSWYQQVLGQGPQFIFQYYEKEERGRGNFPDRFSARQFPNYSSELNVNALLLGDSALYLCASSLPGTGHTGYTFGSGTRLTVV.

This chain connects TRBV19 to TRBJ2-2; 8 bases agree with TRBD1. The J segment lost 4 bases and the V segment lost 6 bases, leaving 7 bases of the junction unmatched. The CDR3 covers 15 residues. Germline V gene lookup returns CDR1 LNHDA and CDR2 SQIVND (reference sequence). CDR3 sequence: CASRTDRVRTGELFF. CDR3 DNA sequence: TGTGCCAGTAGAACGGACAGGGTTCGCACCGGGGAGCTGTTTTTT.

CDR3 DNA: TGTGCCAGCAGCAGTCAGGGGGTAGGGGATACGCAGTATTTT. The encoded protein is CASSSQGVGDTQYF. The chain employs TRBV7-3 and TRBJ2-3; 7 positions agree with TRBD1. Germline V gives CDR1 SGHTA, CDR2 FQGTGA. Germline trimming cut 5 bases from V and 6 bases from J; bases unmatched to any gene: 8. The CDR3 runs 14 residues.

V gene TRBV4-1 combines with J gene TRBJ1-2; D gene ambiguous. Trimming cost V 0 bases and J 7 bases, with 12 bases left between them. CDR1 is MGHRA and CDR2 is YSYEKL in the germline V gene. This CDR3 region has 14 residues. The CDR3 region has the DNA TGCGCCAGCAGCCAAGATCCCCTAGGCCTTGGCTACACCTTC. It encodes CASSQDPLGLGYTF.

This clone was picked up one time. In nucleotides, the CDR3 is TGTGCCAGCAGCCAAGGCGCGGGGTTCACAGATACGCAGTATTTT. This sequence encodes CASSQGAGFTDTQYF. The chain is built from TRBV3-1 (or the pseudogene TRBV3-2) and TRBJ2-3, with D perhaps matching TRBD2 (6 bases). This CDR3 is 15 amino acids long. Trimming left V 1 base short and J 2 bases short, with 10 bases between. The germline gives CDR1 LGHDT, CDR2 YNNKEL (reference sequence).

The chain links TRBV6-4 to TRBJ1-2; 7 bases align to TRBD1. From germline, CDR1 is MRHNA and CDR2 SNTAGT. The CDR3 loop spans 17 amino acids. V lost 2 bases to trimming and J lost 4 bases; unmatched junction nucleotides: 13. DNA for the CDR3: TGTGCCAGCAGTGACCCAGGGGGTCCCCCAATTTGCTATGGCTACACCTTC. Amino acids: CASSDPGGPPICYGYTF.

The J gene is TRBJ2-2, the V gene TRBV5-4, with 8 bases fitting TRBD2. With 1 base clipped from V and 3 bases from J, the junction kept 5 bases outside the gene matches. The CDR3 covers 16 residues. Per the germline V gene, CDR1 is SGHNT and CDR2 is YYREEE (reference sequence). CDR3 sequence reads: CASSLTAGEYTGELFF. In nucleotides, the CDR3 is TGTGCCAGCAGCTTGACAGCGGGGGAGTACACCGGGGAGCTGTTTTTT.

In DNA form, the CDR3 reads TGTGCCAGCAGTAGCTCCAGGGGGCGGAGGGAGACCCAGTACTTC. Amino acid sequence: CASSSSRGRRETQYF. The chain links TRBV6-2 or TRBV6-3 to TRBJ2-5, with 8 bases matching TRBD1. Per germline, CDR1 MNHEY and CDR2 SVGEGT. The CDR3 extends over 15 amino acids. The J segment lost 5 bases and the V segment lost 5 bases, leaving 10 bases of the junction unmatched.

This rearrangement joins TRBV11-2 to TRBJ1-1; D perhaps matches TRBD1 (6 bases). The CDR3 totals 16 residues. Per the germline V gene, CDR1 is SGHAT and CDR2 is FQNNGV. V gave up 3 bases and J gave up 1 base, with 15 bases separating them. CDR3 DNA sequence: TGTGCCAGCAGCTTCACTACAGGGTTCTCGAACACTGAAGCTTTCTTT. It yields the protein CASSFTTGFSNTEAFF.

The table lists this clone with a count of one. The chain joins TRBV12-5 to TRBJ1-3; D ambiguous. V lost 1 base to trimming and J lost 1 base, with 5 bases between them. The CDR3 totals 14 residues. Germline CDR1 LGHNT, CDR2 FRNRAP. The CDR3 is CASGLGVSGNTIYF. The CDR3 region has the DNA TGTGCTAGTGGTTTGGGTGTATCTGGAAACACCATATATTTT.

The chain joins TRBV2 to TRBJ2-2; tentative D call: TRBD2 (6 bases). The germline CDR1 and CDR2 sequences are SNHLY and FYNNEI. The V and J ends lost 7 bases and 5 bases respectively, with 14 bases between them. This CDR3 comprises 14 residues. CDR3 DNA sequence: TGTGCCAGCAAGGCGGGGATGGGGACCGGGGAGCTGTTTTTT. This codes for CASKAGMGTGELFF.

This clone was found once. This chain connects TRBV6-1 to TRBJ1-4; 8 bases agree with TRBD1. V shed 4 bases, J shed 2 bases, and the junction held 6 bases outside the gene matches. The CDR3 is 16 residues long. Per germline, CDR1 MNHNS and CDR2 SASEGT. CDR3 region: CASSGRQGSTNEKLFF. In DNA form, the CDR3 reads TGTGCCAGCAGTGGAAGACAGGGGAGTACTAATGAAAAACTGTTTTTT.

The genes are TRBV3-1 (or the pseudogene TRBV3-2) and TRBJ2-1; 9 nucleotides align to TRBD2. This CDR3 comprises 15 residues. Germline CDR1 reads LGHDT; CDR2 reads YNNKEL (reference sequence). V was clipped by 0 bases and J by 7 bases; unmatched bases: 4. For the CDR3, the DNA is TGTGCCAGCAGCCAAGACAGCGGGGGGTTAAATGAGCAGTTCTTC. This translates into CASSQDSGGLNEQFF.

The chain uses TRBV6-1 and TRBJ2-7, with D hard to call. This CDR3 region has 14 residues. With 1 base removed from V and 0 bases from J, the gap between germline ends came to 7 bases. Germline V gene data show CDR1 as MNHNS and CDR2 as SASEGT. The CDR3 coding sequence is TGTGCCAGCAGTGAAGGGCTCAGCTCCTACGAGCAGTACTTC. It encodes CASSEGLSSYEQYF.

The chain has TRBV20-1 and TRBJ1-2; tentative D call: TRBD1 (6 bases). The CDR3 runs to 11 residues. V lost 5 bases, J lost 14 bases, and 18 bases lay in between. Germline assignment: CDR1 DFQATT and CDR2 SNEGSKA (reference sequence). Here the CDR3 DNA reads TGCAGTGCTCGCCGGACAGTACTACAGACCTTC. It yields the protein CSARRTVLQTF.